Presented here are 15 T cell receptor beta chains from one specimen sequenced in a study of OX40 agonist ivuxolimab in advanced cancers. Libraries were prepared by immunoSEQ multiplex PCR; TCRdb keeps only in-frame clonotypes and omits some of them. The top ten hold around 0.4% of the sample, which has 50,000 to 70,000 clones, 80% to 95% seen once. The source material was CD4+ or CD8+ T cells sorted from blood, sampled in a trial of the OX40 agonist ivuxolimab. These receptors originate from an adult with an advanced solid tumor such as melanoma, head and neck, liver or kidney cancer.

The chain is built from TRBV6-5 and TRBJ1-2; D possibly corresponds to TRBD1 (5 bases). The length of the CDR3 is 15 residues. Trimming stripped 2 bases from V and 2 bases from J, with 12 bases between. The germline gives CDR1 MNHEY, CDR2 SVGAGI. CDR3 in DNA: TGTGCCAGCAGTTACGGCGGGACGAGAAACTATGGCTACACCTTC. Translated: CASSYGGTRNYGYTF.

The rearrangement uses TRBV5-1 and TRBJ1-2; unclear D gene. Trimming removed 7 bases from V and 5 bases from J, with 15 bases in between. Germline values: CDR1 SGHRS, CDR2 YFSETQ. This CDR3 region has 13 residues. CDR3 coding DNA: TGCGCCAGCTCGTCTCTCAGAGAGTATGGCTACACCTTC. It yields the protein CASSSLREYGYTF.

This rearrangement joins TRBV2 to TRBJ2-7, with D unclear. Trimming stripped 0 bases from V and 0 bases from J, with 12 bases between. The CDR3 runs 16 residues. Germline assignment: CDR1 SNHLY and CDR2 FYNNEI. The CDR3 DNA reads as TGTGCCAGCAGTGAAGCGCTTTTGGCCAACTCCTACGAGCAGTACTTC. Translating gives CASSEALLANSYEQYF.

A single count supports this clone. This chain joins TRBV5-4 and TRBJ2-3; 8 nucleotides line up with TRBD1. The CDR3 is 15 residues long. Trimming at V came to 0 bases and at J to 2 bases, leaving 2 bases not matched to a gene. Germline CDR1 reads SGHNT; CDR2 reads YYREEE (reference sequence). As DNA, the CDR3 is TGTGCCAGCAGCTTGGAGCAGGGGGCCACAGATACGCAGTATTTT. Translated, it gives CASSLEQGATDTQYF.

The chain recombines TRBV30 with TRBJ2-1; 8 bases agree with TRBD2. The CDR3 consists of 11 residues. The J segment lost 9 bases and the V segment lost 7 bases, leaving 5 bases of the junction unmatched. CDR1 GTSNPN and CDR2 SVGIG come from the germline V gene (reference sequence). CDR3 in amino acids: CAFGRAVEQFF. The CDR3 DNA reads as TGTGCCTTCGGGAGGGCCGTTGAGCAGTTCTTC. Full variable domain (outside the CDR3, taken from reference TRBV30 and TRBJ2-1): SQTIHQWPATLVQPVGSPLSLECTVEGTSNPNLYWYRQAAGRGLQLLFYSVGIGQISSEVPQNLSASRPQDRQFILSSKKLLLSDSGFYLCAFGRAVEQFFGPGTRLTVL.

The J gene is TRBJ2-1, the V gene TRBV19; maybe TRBD2 (6 bases). The V gene lost 3 bases and the J gene lost 4 bases, with 16 bases spanning the gap. The CDR3 runs to 16 residues. Germline CDR1 LNHDA, CDR2 SQIVND (reference sequence). The CDR3: CASSIWEVSVYNEQFF. The CDR3 region has the DNA TGTGCCAGTAGTATTTGGGAGGTTTCGGTGTACAATGAGCAGTTCTTC. The variable domain in full, with the rest retrieved from reference TRBV19 and TRBJ2-1, is DGGITQSPKYLFRKEGQNVTLSCEQNLNHDAMYWYRQDPGQGLRLIYYSQIVNDFQKGDIAEGYSVSREKKESFPLTVTSAQKNPTAFYLCASSIWEVSVYNEQFFGPGTRLTVL.

J is TRBJ1-1 and V is TRBV6-1; D gene unclear. Trimming stripped 3 bases from V and 6 bases from J, with 14 bases between. Per the germline V gene, CDR1 is MNHNS and CDR2 is SASEGT. This CDR3 contains 14 residues. In nucleotides, the CDR3 is TGTGCCAGCAGTGAGCCGGGTTCAAACCCTGAAGCTTTCTTT. Its translation: CASSEPGSNPEAFF.

This chain links TRBV30 with TRBJ2-5; TRBD1 might be the D (6 bases). The CDR3 contains 15 residues. The V and J ends lost 0 bases and 3 bases respectively, with 14 bases between them. CDR1 and CDR2 (germline): GTSNPN, SVGIG (reference sequence). The CDR3 DNA is TGTGCCTGGAGTGTAAGGTCAGGGGCGAAAGAGACCCAGTACTTC. As protein: CAWSVRSGAKETQYF.

The rearrangement uses TRBV7-9 and TRBJ2-3; D gene ambiguous. Germline-derived CDR1 and CDR2 are SEHNR and FQNEAQ (reference sequence). The V and J ends lost 1 base and 6 bases respectively, with 11 bases between them. The CDR3 runs 14 residues. Written as DNA, the CDR3 is TGTGCCAGCAGCTTAGAGGGAAACCGGGATACGCAGTATTTT. This codes for CASSLEGNRDTQYF.

The chain carries TRBV19 and TRBJ2-7; 7 bases agree with TRBD2. This CDR3 region has 14 residues. CDR1 and CDR2 (germline): LNHDA, SQIVND (reference sequence). V was pared by 6 bases and J by 6 bases, with 11 bases of the junction left unmatched. Here the CDR3 reads CASSGAGEASEQYF. The DNA for the CDR3 is TGTGCCAGTAGCGGCGCGGGAGAGGCTTCCGAGCAGTACTTC. The full variable domain, completed using reference TRBV19 and TRBJ2-7, is DGGITQSPKYLFRKEGQNVTLSCEQNLNHDAMYWYRQDPGQGLRLIYYSQIVNDFQKGDIAEGYSVSREKKESFPLTVTSAQKNPTAFYLCASSGAGEASEQYFGPGTRLTVT.

Here the CDR3 DNA reads TGTGCCAGCAGTTACTCCCACCGGGAGACCCAGTACTTC. Protein product: CASSYSHRETQYF. The chain joins TRBV6-6 to TRBJ2-5; D is uncertain. CDR1 and CDR2 from the germline V gene are MNHNY and SVGAGI (reference sequence). Trimming shortened V by 0 bases and J by 5 bases, and 7 bases separated the two germline ends. The CDR3 sequence is 13 residues long.

The chain employs TRBV7-2 and TRBJ2-7; unclear D gene. V was shortened by 0 bases and J by 5 bases, with 8 bases between the two germline ends. Per the germline V gene, CDR1 is SGHTA and CDR2 is FQGNSA. CDR3 length: 13 residues. The DNA for the CDR3 is TGTGCCAGCAGCTTAGCCGATATGGACGAGCAGTACTTC. Amino acids: CASSLADMDEQYF. Based on the CDR3 plus reference TRBV7-2 and TRBJ2-7, the full variable domain is GAGVSQSPSNKVTEKGKDVELRCDPISGHTALYWYRQSLGQGLEFLIYFQGNSAPDKSGLPSDRFSAERTGGSVSTLTIQRTQQEDSAVYLCASSLADMDEQYFGPGTRLTVT.

Turning to this clone: The junction departs from germline at one end; a sequencing error may be responsible. The genes are TRBV19 and TRBJ2-1; unclear D gene. CDR3 length: 12 residues. In germline, CDR1 is LNHDA, CDR2 SQIVND (reference sequence). Here the CDR3 DNA reads TGTGCCAGTAGTATAGTAGCCGGCTCAGCGATCTTC. Its translation: CASSIVAGSAIF.

The rearrangement joins TRBV4-2 to TRBJ1-1; D uncertain. Trimming pared 7 bases from V and 0 bases from J, leaving 15 bases between. The CDR3 is made up of 15 amino acids. Germline assignment: CDR1 LGHNA and CDR2 YNFKEQ. The CDR3 region has the DNA TGTGCCAGCACCCTAAGCGGAACAGTGAACACTGAAGCTTTCTTT. Translated: CASTLSGTVNTEAFF.

The chain joins TRBV19 to TRBJ2-3; D tentatively reads TRBD1 or TRBD2 (5 bases each). The CDR3 length is 15 residues. With 8 bases removed from V and 2 bases from J, the gap between germline ends came to 17 bases. Germline V gives CDR1 LNHDA, CDR2 SQIVND (reference sequence). Here the CDR3 DNA reads TGTGCCAGTGGACCATGGGACGGAGCCACAGATACGCAGTATTTT. Protein sequence: CASGPWDGATDTQYF. Full variable domain (rest looked up from reference TRBV19 and TRBJ2-3): DGGITQSPKYLFRKEGQNVTLSCEQNLNHDAMYWYRQDPGQGLRLIYYSQIVNDFQKGDIAEGYSVSREKKESFPLTVTSAQKNPTAFYLCASGPWDGATDTQYFGPGTRLTVL.